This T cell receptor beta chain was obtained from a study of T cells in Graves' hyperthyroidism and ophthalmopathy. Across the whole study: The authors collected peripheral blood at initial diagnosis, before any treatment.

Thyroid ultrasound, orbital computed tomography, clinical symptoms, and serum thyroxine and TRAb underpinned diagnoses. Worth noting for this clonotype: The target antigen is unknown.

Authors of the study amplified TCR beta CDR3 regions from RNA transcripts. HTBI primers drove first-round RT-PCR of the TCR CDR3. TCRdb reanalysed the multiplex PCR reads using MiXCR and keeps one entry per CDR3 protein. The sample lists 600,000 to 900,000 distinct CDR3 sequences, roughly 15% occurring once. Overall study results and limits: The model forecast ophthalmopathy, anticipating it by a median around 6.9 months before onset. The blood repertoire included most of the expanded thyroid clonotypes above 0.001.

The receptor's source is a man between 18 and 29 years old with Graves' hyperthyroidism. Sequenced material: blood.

CDR3 DNA: TGTGCCAGTAGTATACAATGGGGCTCCGATTCACCCCTCCACTTT. Amino acids: CASSIQWGSDSPLHF. This chain links TRBV19 with TRBJ1-6; D may be TRBD1 (5 bases). CDR1 is LNHDA and CDR2 is SQIVND in the germline V gene (reference sequence). The ends were cut back, 2 bases at V and 8 bases at J, with 13 bases in the middle. The CDR3 covers 15 residues.